The clone carrying this T cell receptor beta chain was detected a few times. No antigen is known for it. This specimen comes from a study of vaccination and CD4 T cells after COVID-19. Study background: Each post-COVID sample was drawn after diagnosis, and the median interval was roughly 97 days (range 35 to 161).

Regarding treatment: roughly 10-day PBMC culture with coronavirus spike peptide pools or control peptides (ViraFEST assay). With peptide pools, ViraFEST first expanded antigen-specific T cells and afterwards sequenced their TCRs. Cultured CD4+ T cells had their DNA profiled by the Oncomine TCR Beta short-read assay. TCRdb passed the PCR reads through MiXCR, listing each CDR3 protein once. This sample has about 11,000 distinct CDR3 sequences; around two thirds occur once, and the top ten carry under 8.5%. V lost 6 bases to trimming and J lost 0 bases, with 16 bases between them. Germline V gene lookup returns CDR1 DFQATT and CDR2 SNEGSKA (reference sequence). This CDR3 region has 15 residues.

The TCR comes from a human donor who had recovered from COVID-19. The genes are TRBV20-1 and TRBJ2-3, with a weak D call TRBD2 (5 bases). Sequencing was carried out using CD4+ T cells from blood, cultured in vitro. CDR3 sequence reads: CSANLGGLSTDTQYF. The DNA of the CDR3 is TGCAGTGCCAATCTCGGCGGGCTGAGCACAGATACGCAGTATTTT.